This record looks at one TCR beta chain sequence and its context. The specificity of this receptor is unknown. No clone much larger than this one lies a single base away; base qualities are absent. These data originate in a study of blood T cell repertoires in COVID-19 (dated by TCRdb to 2018 to 2021). With respect to the entire study: The collaborator samples originated in the United States, Italy and Spain and spanned the acute and convalescent phases of COVID-19. Where HLA class I and class II types were available, the types were taken from metadata supplied by the sample provider, not from assay-based typing. Nearly every sample came with metadata listing a de-identified subject ID, COVID-19 status, age in years and sex. The repertoires were released in a freely available public database meant as a resource for research on the immune response to SARS-CoV-2. The material from the prospective study consisted of cDNA or gDNA derived from T cells, B-cell-depleted T cells, or PBMCs. Subjects who had been exposed to COVID-19, were actively infected with it, or had recovered from it provided the deeply sampled blood TCRbeta repertoires that made up the dataset. The samples were drawn from the first 160 participants of the ongoing ImmuneRACE study and from some 1,300 subjects provided by 6 global collaborators.

Study-level results and caveats: The quantity of clinical and demographic metadata differed by source and by participant and was supplied without curation.

TCRbeta CDR3 regions were amplified from genomic DNA using the immunoSEQ Assay, a bias-controlled multiplex PCR. From the authors' description of their analysis: Nucleated cell counts per sample were estimated from amplification of reference gene primers within the assay. Sequence reads were collapsed and filtered to measure the absolute abundance of every unique TCRbeta CDR3 rearrangement. Productive Simpson clonality was computed per sample as the square root of Simpson's diversity index over productive rearrangements. What TCRdb holds here is the immuneACCESS table cut down to in-frame rearrangements. Part of the clones is not present; checked against another copy, under half of the missing clones reflect an unresolved V gene, and the others are unexplained. V and J calls and clone size are given by that table; D and trimming were obtained from the DNA. This sample lists roughly 350,000 clones; more than 85% were detected once. Of the sample, around 20% falls within the top ten clones.

The trim is 0 bases for V and 2 bases for J, with a gap of 11 bases between the germline ends. From the cysteine through the phenylalanine, the CDR3 covers 16 amino acids. The entry retains the CDR3 DNA only, 48 bases that are in frame from base 1. CDR1 and CDR2 are drawn from the germline V gene: LGHNA, YNFKEQ. In the prospective study, participants were about 18 to 95 years old, resided in about two dozen geographic areas of the United States, and were enrolled through a virtual design. In the prospective study, cohorts were assigned on the basis of participant-reported clinical history obtained from a screening survey and a study questionnaire. Recovered participants in ImmuneRACE Cohort 3 were defined by two consecutive negative NP/OP PCR tests, clearance by a healthcare professional, or resolution of symptoms. In the prospective study, mobile phlebotomists collected whole blood, serum and a nasopharyngeal or oropharyngeal swab from each participant. Additional blood draws and questionnaires over an approximately 2-month period could optionally be provided by prospective study participants. Before DNA extraction, prospective study blood samples were shipped either frozen or at room temperature.

The receptor's source is a woman aged 30 to 39 who had recovered from COVID-19. The sequence is built from TRBV4-2 and TRBJ1-5, with TRBD1 tentatively as D gene (5 bases match). Sequencing was carried out using PBMCs or T cells enriched from blood (not recorded which). The DNA is as follows: TGTGCCAGCAGCCAAGATTCAGGGCCAGGCAATCAGCCCCAGCATTTT. Translated, this is CASSQDSGPGNQPQHF.